The 15 T cell receptor beta chains in this list originate from one sample, sequenced in a study of cytomegalovirus exposure and HLA in healthy donors. Vbeta (60) and Jbeta (13) primers were used in the PCR. Profiling relied on immunoSEQ multiplex PCR, and the TCRdb table lists in-frame clones only, not all of them. The sample has some 180,000 clones, over 75% seen once. The sequenced sample consisted of PBMCs. The receptor source for this set is a woman aged 45-65 years in good health and CMV-seronegative.

The count of this clone is one. V usage is TRBV28 and J usage is TRBJ2-1; 8 bases are shared with TRBD2. Germline CDR1 and CDR2: MDHEN and SYDVKM. This CDR3 is 15 amino acids long. J was trimmed by 0 bases and V by 7 bases; bases with no gene match: 5. CDR3 residues: CASMLSGNSYNEQFF. CDR3 DNA: TGTGCCAGCATGCTTAGCGGGAACTCCTACAATGAGCAGTTCTTC.

About this clone itself: Distinct nucleotide sequences in the sample also encode this CDR3. The V call is TRBV5-1, the J call TRBJ1-5; D gene uncertain. Deletions cut 0 bases from V and 0 bases from J, with 7 bases between. Germline assignment: CDR1 SGHRS and CDR2 YFSETQ. The CDR3 runs 15 residues. The DNA for the CDR3 is TGCGCCAGCAGCTTGGGAGGGTATAGCAATCAGCCCCAGCATTTT. Translation: CASSLGGYSNQPQHF.

This clone was recorded once. V and J are TRBV19 and TRBJ2-1; the match to TRBD2 covers 7 bases. This CDR3 spans 14 amino acids. The germline CDR1 and CDR2 sequences are LNHDA and SQIVND (reference sequence). The V and J ends lost 5 bases and 4 bases, in that order; junction bases with no gene match: 5. The CDR3 DNA sequence: TGTGCCAGTAGTCGGGGGGTGAGGTACAATGAGCAGTTCTTC. Translating gives CASSRGVRYNEQFF. Filled out from reference TRBV19 and TRBJ2-1, the complete variable domain reads DGGITQSPKYLFRKEGQNVTLSCEQNLNHDAMYWYRQDPGQGLRLIYYSQIVNDFQKGDIAEGYSVSREKKESFPLTVTSAQKNPTAFYLCASSRGVRYNEQFFGPGTRLTVL.

The rearrangement joins TRBV28 to TRBJ2-1; TRBD2 aligns across 11 bases. With 5 bases clipped from V and 3 bases from J, the junction kept 6 bases outside the gene matches. In germline, CDR1 is MDHEN, CDR2 SYDVKM. The CDR3 contains 16 residues. For the CDR3, the DNA is TGTGCCAGCAGTGACCCCGGGACTAGCGGCTACAATGAGCAGTTCTTC. This translates into CASSDPGTSGYNEQFF.

This chain uses TRBV9 with TRBJ2-2; the D gene is possibly TRBD1 (6 bases). The germline V gene has CDR1 SGDLS and CDR2 YYNGEE. The CDR3 is 16 amino acids. The V gene lost 0 bases and the J gene lost 2 bases, with 11 bases spanning the gap. The CDR3, as DNA: TGTGCCAGCAGCGTAGCTATAGGGGGTAACACCGGGGAGCTGTTTTTT. Protein: CASSVAIGGNTGELFF.

The J gene is TRBJ1-1, the V gene TRBV6-6, with D possibly TRBD1 on 5 matching bases. The CDR3 is 13 residues long. Germline CDR1 and CDR2: MNHNY and SVGAGI (reference sequence). Trimming pared 7 bases from V and 7 bases from J, leaving 16 bases between. CDR3 in amino acids: CASITNVGGEAFF. In nucleotides, the CDR3 is TGTGCCAGCATCACAAACGTGGGGGGTGAAGCTTTCTTT.

The V gene is TRBV11-2, the J gene TRBJ2-5, with D possibly being TRBD2 (6 bases). The V gene's germline CDR1 is SGHAT and CDR2 FQNNGV. The CDR3 runs to 14 residues. V shed 5 bases and J shed 2 bases, with 12 bases lying between them. In DNA, the CDR3 is TGTGCCAGCAGCCCGGGGGTGGATCAAGAGACCCAGTACTTC. It encodes CASSPGVDQETQYF.

The chain recombines TRBV20-1 with TRBJ2-3, with a possible D match to TRBD2 (5 bases). V lost 5 bases, J lost 6 bases, and 9 bases lay in between. The CDR3 runs to 11 residues. Per germline, CDR1 DFQATT and CDR2 SNEGSKA (reference sequence). The CDR3 sequence: CSAERRDTQYF. The DNA for the CDR3 is TGCAGTGCTGAGCGGCGGGATACGCAGTATTTT.

This chain uses TRBV11-2 with TRBJ1-5; D gene unclear. CDR3 length equals 14 residues. With 4 bases removed from V and 7 bases from J, the gap between germline ends came to 14 bases. The germline gives CDR1 SGHAT, CDR2 FQNNGV. CDR3 DNA: TGTGCCAGCAGCTATTCTTGGGCCGGACAGCCCCAGCATTTT. Translating it yields CASSYSWAGQPQHF.

Concerning this clone: The junction and the germline gene differ at one end; a read error may be behind it. The chain couples TRBV7-9 to TRBJ2-7, with a weak D call TRBD1 (5 bases). The germline V gene has CDR1 SEHNR and CDR2 FQNEAQ (reference sequence). The CDR3 loop spans 14 amino acids. The DNA of the CDR3 is TGTTCCAGCAGCTGGGGCGGCAGTGCCTACGAGCAGTACTTC. This encodes CSSSWGGSAYEQYF.

The chain carries TRBV28 and TRBJ2-7; 11 positions match TRBD1. Trimming removed 6 bases from V and 6 bases from J; junction bases left unmatched: 7. The CDR3 runs to 14 residues. Germline V gene lookup returns CDR1 MDHEN and CDR2 SYDVKM. The CDR3 DNA follows: TGTGCCAGCAGACCTCCCGGGACAGGGGGCGAGCAGTACTTC. Its translation: CASRPPGTGGEQYF.

The rearrangement links TRBV27 to TRBJ1-1; a weak D match, TRBD1 (6 bases). The CDR3 consists of 17 residues. Germline CDR1 MNHEY, CDR2 SMNVEV (reference sequence). The V end was cut by 7 bases, the J end by 1 base, with 22 bases between. The CDR3 DNA is TGTGCCAGCACCCTCCGTTGGGGGCCCAAGGGGAACACTGAAGCTTTCTTT. This codes for CASTLRWGPKGNTEAFF.

This clone was recorded once. The V call is TRBV18, the J call TRBJ1-2; TRBD1 agrees at 7 bases. Germline V gives CDR1 KGHSH, CDR2 LQKENI. V dropped 1 base and J dropped 14; count of bases not matched to a gene: 7. The CDR3 extends over 12 amino acids. The CDR3 bases are TGTGCCAGCTCACCACTCCGGGACAGTGGTACCTTC. Its translation: CASSPLRDSGTF.

The chain carries TRBV7-8 and TRBJ2-7, with a tentative D call TRBD2 (6 bases). Deletions cut 6 bases from V and 2 bases from J, with 17 bases between. The CDR3 totals 15 residues. The germline CDR1 and CDR2 sequences are SGHVS and FQNEAQ. The CDR3 loop is CASRPQRAGPYEQYF. The CDR3 nucleotides are TGTGCCAGCAGACCGCAACGGGCGGGACCCTACGAGCAGTACTTC.

The chain links TRBV27 to TRBJ2-5; D perhaps matches TRBD1 (6 bases). Germline CDR1 and CDR2: MNHEY and SMNVEV (reference sequence). V shed 3 bases and J shed 13 bases, with 15 bases lying between them. The CDR3 covers 12 residues. For the CDR3, the DNA is TGTGCCAGCAGTTTTGTCCCAGGGGCGCTGTACTTC. This sequence encodes CASSFVPGALYF.